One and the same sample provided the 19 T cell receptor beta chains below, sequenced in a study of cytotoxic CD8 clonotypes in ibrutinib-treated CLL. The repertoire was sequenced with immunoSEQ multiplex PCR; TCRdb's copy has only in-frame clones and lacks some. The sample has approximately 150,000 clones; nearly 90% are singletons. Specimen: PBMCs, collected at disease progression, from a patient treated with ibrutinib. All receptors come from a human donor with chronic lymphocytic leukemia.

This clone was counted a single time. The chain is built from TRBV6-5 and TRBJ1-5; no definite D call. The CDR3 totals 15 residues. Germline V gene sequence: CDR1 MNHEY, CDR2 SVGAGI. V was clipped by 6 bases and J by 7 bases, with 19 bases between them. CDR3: CASRPSGSVPQPQHF. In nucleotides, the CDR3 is TGTGCCAGCAGGCCTTCGGGGTCTGTCCCCCAGCCCCAGCATTTT.

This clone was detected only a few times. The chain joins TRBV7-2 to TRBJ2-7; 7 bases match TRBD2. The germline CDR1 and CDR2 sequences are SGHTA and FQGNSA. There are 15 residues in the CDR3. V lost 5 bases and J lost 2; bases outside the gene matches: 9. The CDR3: CASSPSGTATYEQYF. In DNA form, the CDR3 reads TGTGCCAGCAGCCCAAGCGGGACGGCAACCTACGAGCAGTACTTC.

The CDR3 region has the DNA TGTGCCAGCAGCTTGGATGCCAGGGGGCCCGGAAACACCATATATTTT. Translation gives CASSLDARGPGNTIYF. J is TRBJ1-3 and V is TRBV5-4; 8 positions agree with TRBD1. CDR3 length: 16 residues. The germline CDR1 and CDR2 sequences are SGHNT and YYREEE (reference sequence). The V and J ends lost 0 bases and 4 bases, in that order; junction bases with no gene match: 6.

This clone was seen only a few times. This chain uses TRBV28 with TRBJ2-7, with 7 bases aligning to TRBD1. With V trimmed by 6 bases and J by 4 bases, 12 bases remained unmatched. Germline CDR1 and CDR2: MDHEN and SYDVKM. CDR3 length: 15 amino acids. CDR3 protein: CASSLLGGNQYEQYF. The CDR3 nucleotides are TGTGCCAGCAGCCTCTTAGGGGGCAATCAGTACGAGCAGTACTTC.

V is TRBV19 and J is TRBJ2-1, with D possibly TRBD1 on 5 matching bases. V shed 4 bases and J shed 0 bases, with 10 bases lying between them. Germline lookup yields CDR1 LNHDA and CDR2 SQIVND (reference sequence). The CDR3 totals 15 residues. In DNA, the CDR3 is TGTGCCAGTAGTACAACAGGAGCCTCCTACAATGAGCAGTTCTTC. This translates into CASSTTGASYNEQFF.

DNA for the CDR3: TGTGCCATCAGTGACGGGCGGGGCAGGGGTGGAGAGACCCAGTACTTC. Amino acids: CAISDGRGRGGETQYF. The chain uses TRBV10-3 and TRBJ2-5; D is possibly TRBD1 or TRBD2 (6 bases each). Trimming removed 3 bases at V and 4 bases at J, with 18 bases between. CDR1 and CDR2 from the germline V gene are ENHRY and SYGVKD. The CDR3 runs 16 residues.

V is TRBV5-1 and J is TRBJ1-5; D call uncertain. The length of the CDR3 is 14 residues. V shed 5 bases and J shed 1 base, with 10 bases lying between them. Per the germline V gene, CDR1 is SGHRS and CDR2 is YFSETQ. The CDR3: CASSADGSNQPQHF. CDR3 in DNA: TGCGCCAGCAGTGCCGATGGGAGCAATCAGCCCCAGCATTTT.

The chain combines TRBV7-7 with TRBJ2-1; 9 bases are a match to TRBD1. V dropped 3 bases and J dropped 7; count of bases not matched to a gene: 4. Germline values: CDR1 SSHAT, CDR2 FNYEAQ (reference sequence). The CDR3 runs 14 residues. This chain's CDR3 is CASSFGTGRNEQFF. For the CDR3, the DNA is TGTGCCAGCAGCTTCGGGACAGGGAGGAATGAGCAGTTCTTC.

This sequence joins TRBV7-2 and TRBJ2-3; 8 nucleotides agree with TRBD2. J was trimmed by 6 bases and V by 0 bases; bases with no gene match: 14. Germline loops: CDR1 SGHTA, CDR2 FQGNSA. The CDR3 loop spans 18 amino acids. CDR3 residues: CASSLAVGTGGEFDTQYF. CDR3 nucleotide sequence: TGTGCCAGCAGCTTAGCGGTTGGGACGGGAGGGGAATTTGATACGCAGTATTTT.

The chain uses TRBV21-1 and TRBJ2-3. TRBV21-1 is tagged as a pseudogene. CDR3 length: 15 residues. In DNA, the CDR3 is TGTGCCAGCAACCACCTTGGCCAGCACACAGATACGCAGTATTTT. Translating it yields CASNHLGQHTDTQYF.

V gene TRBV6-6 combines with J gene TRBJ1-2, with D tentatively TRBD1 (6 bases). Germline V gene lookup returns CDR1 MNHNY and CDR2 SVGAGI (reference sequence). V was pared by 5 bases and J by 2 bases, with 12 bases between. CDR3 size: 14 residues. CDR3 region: CASSPLDRNYGYTF. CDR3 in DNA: TGTGCCAGCAGTCCCCTTGACAGGAACTATGGCTACACCTTC.

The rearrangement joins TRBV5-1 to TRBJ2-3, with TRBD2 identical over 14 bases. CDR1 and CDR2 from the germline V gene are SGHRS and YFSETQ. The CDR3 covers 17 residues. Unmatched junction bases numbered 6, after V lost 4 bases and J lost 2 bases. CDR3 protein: CASSVGLAGDNTDTQYF. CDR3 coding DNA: TGCGCCAGCAGCGTGGGACTAGCGGGAGACAACACAGATACGCAGTATTTT.

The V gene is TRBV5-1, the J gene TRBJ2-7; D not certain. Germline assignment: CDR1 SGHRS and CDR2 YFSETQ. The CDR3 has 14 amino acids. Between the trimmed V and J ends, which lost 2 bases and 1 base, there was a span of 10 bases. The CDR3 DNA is TGCGCCAGCAGCTTTCTTCCCTCGTCCTACGAGCAGTACTTC. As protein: CASSFLPSSYEQYF.

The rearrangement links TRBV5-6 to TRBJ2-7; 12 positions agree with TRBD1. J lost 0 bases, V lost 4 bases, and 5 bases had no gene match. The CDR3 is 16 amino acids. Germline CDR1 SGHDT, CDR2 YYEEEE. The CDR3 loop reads CASSQGTGGNSYEQYF. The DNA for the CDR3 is TGTGCCAGCAGCCAAGGGACAGGGGGCAACTCCTACGAGCAGTACTTC.

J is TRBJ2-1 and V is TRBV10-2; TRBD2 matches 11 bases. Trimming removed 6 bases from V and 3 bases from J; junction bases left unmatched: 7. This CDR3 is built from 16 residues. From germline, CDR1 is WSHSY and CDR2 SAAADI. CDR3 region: CASSKTGTSGYNEQFF. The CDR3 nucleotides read TGCGCCAGCAGCAAAACCGGGACTAGCGGCTACAATGAGCAGTTCTTC.

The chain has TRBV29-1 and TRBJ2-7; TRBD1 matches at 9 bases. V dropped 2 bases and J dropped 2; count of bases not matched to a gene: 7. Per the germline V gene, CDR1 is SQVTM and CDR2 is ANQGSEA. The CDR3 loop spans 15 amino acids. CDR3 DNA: TGCAGCGTTGAAATGAGGGGGACAGGGACCTACGAGCAGTACTTC. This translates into CSVEMRGTGTYEQYF.

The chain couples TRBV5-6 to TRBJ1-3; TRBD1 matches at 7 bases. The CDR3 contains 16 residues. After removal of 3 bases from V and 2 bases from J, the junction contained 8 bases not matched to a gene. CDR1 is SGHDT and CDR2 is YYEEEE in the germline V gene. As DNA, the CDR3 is TGTGCCAGCAGCTCCTTAGGGGACAGTACTGGAAACACCATATATTTT. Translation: CASSSLGDSTGNTIYF.

The CDR3 loop is CASSSEGSLKDQPQHF. In nucleotides, the CDR3 is TGTGCCAGCAGCTCGGAGGGGTCTCTAAAAGATCAGCCCCAGCATTTT. The chain carries TRBV6-6 and TRBJ1-5, with a tentative D call TRBD1 (5 bases). This CDR3 region has 16 residues. Deletions cut 6 bases from V and 5 bases from J, with 20 bases between. Germline CDR1 is MNHNY and CDR2 is SVGAGI (reference sequence).

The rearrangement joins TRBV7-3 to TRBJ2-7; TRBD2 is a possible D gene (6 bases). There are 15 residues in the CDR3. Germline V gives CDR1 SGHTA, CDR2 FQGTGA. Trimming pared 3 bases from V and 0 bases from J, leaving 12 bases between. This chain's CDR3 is CASSLGGGSSYEQYF. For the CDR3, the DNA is TGTGCCAGCAGCTTGGGGGGAGGATCCTCCTACGAGCAGTACTTC.